Each of the 5 T cell receptor beta chains below was sequenced from the same sample in a study of blood T cell repertoires in COVID-19. Sequencing was performed with immunoSEQ multiplex PCR; in TCRdb, only in-frame clones are kept and a portion is missing. The sample has 35,000 to 55,000 clones; about two thirds are singletons. The specimen was peripheral blood. Receptor source: a man older than 75 with acute or convalescent COVID-19.

This clone showed up just a few times. The V call is TRBV10-1, the J call TRBJ2-1, with D possibly matching TRBD1 (6 bases). The CDR3 has 12 residues. Germline V CDR1 and CDR2: WNHNN, SYGVQD (reference sequence). The V end lost 3 bases, the J end lost 9 bases, and 9 bases lay between the germline ends. CDR3: CASSDLQGEQFF. The CDR3 coding sequence is TGCGCCAGCAGTGACCTACAGGGTGAGCAGTTCTTC.

J is TRBJ1-2 and V is TRBV5-1; 8 bases fit TRBD1. The CDR3 spans 16 residues. Germline V gene lookup returns CDR1 SGHRS and CDR2 YFSETQ. Losses at the gene ends were 4 bases for V and 6 bases for J; bases not matched to a gene: 14. The CDR3 DNA reads as TGCGCCAGCAGCCTATCGACAGGGGAGGTATACGATGGCTACACCTTC. Encoded protein: CASSLSTGEVYDGYTF.

In its sample, this clone ranks as medium-sized. This chain uses TRBV11-3 with TRBJ1-2; TRBD1 agrees at 7 bases. The CDR3 is made up of 17 amino acids. Trimming at V came to 5 bases and at J to 7 bases, leaving 19 bases not matched to a gene. Germline V gives CDR1 SGHNT, CDR2 YENEEA. As DNA, the CDR3 is TGTGCCAGCAGCCTGCAGGGGACAGCACCTTCCGGGGGTGGCTACACCTTC. This sequence encodes CASSLQGTAPSGGGYTF.

The chain uses TRBV4-1 and TRBJ1-3; D not certain. This CDR3 region has 15 residues. Germline lookup yields CDR1 MGHRA and CDR2 YSYEKL. The V end was cut by 6 bases, the J end by 7 bases, with 19 bases between. The CDR3 region has the DNA TGCGCCAGCAGTGGTGAGGGCGCCGTTTCCAACACCATATATTTT. Translated: CASSGEGAVSNTIYF.

The chain joins TRBV6-6 to TRBJ2-5, with D possibly being TRBD2 (6 bases). Germline loops: CDR1 MNHNY, CDR2 SVGAGI (reference sequence). V gave up 5 bases and J gave up 2 bases, with 21 bases separating them. The CDR3 extends over 17 amino acids. CDR3: CASSLQGGGYEQETQYF. For the CDR3, the DNA is TGTGCCAGCAGTCTTCAAGGAGGAGGGTATGAACAAGAGACCCAGTACTTC.